The clone carrying this TCR beta chain was observed at least ten times. Its specificity is not known. The sample belongs to a study of human T cells and chemical hapten exposure. Overall study context: Alopecia universalis, totalis or areata was present in patients who were mostly female.

Time point defined: pre-sensitization, week 0. This sample's treatment: therapeutic diphenylcyclopropenone sensitization with weekly scalp DPC. This CDR3 has 13 residues. CDR1 is MNHEY, CDR2 SVGAGI, per germline. V shed 5 bases and J shed 2 bases, with 9 bases lying between them. Study-level points and caveats: Compared to controls, expanded TCRs made significantly more large clusters of similar CDR3s. Healthy people's immune response may differ from that of the donors, who had alopecia.

Individual cDNA molecules each carried unique molecular identifiers attached by the library. TCRdb used MiXCR to reprocess the RACE reads, holding one entry per CDR3 protein. Of a few hundred thousand distinct CDR3 sequences listed, around 5.5% are singletons. This clonotype was sampled from a woman aged 18-30 years with alopecia areata. Some clones in this sample may be carry-over from other donors' samples. The specimen comprised whole blood, sampled in connection with sensitization to the hapten diphenylcyclopropenone (DPC). The chain has TRBV6-5 and TRBJ1-2, with a tentative D call TRBD1 (5 bases). The CDR3 loop reads CASSRRENYGYTF. The CDR3 bases are TGTGCCAGCAGTCGCAGGGAGAACTATGGCTACACCTTC.